This T cell receptor (beta chain) was observed in a study of regulatory T cells in long-lasting Graves disease. Overall study results and limits: Gene preferences differed: TRBV28, TRBJ1-2, TRBJ2-5 in persistent cases.

Trimming stripped 8 bases from V and 2 bases from J, with 9 bases between. The CDR3 loop spans 12 amino acids. CDR1 is ENHRY and CDR2 is SYGVKD in the germline V gene. Construction of the TCR beta libraries employed iRepertoire HTBI primers in conjunction with Arm-PCR of CDR3 regions. TCRdb re-called the multiplex PCR reads with MiXCR, one entry per CDR3 protein. The sample lists hundreds of thousands of distinct CDR3 sequences, around 12% seen once, with 7.5% to 9% in the top ten. Time point reported: newly diagnosed GD, antithyroid drugs for less than 3 months. From RNA extracted from PBMCs, the TCR library was made. This clonotype was recorded a few times. Its antigen is not identified. The same sample was also used in a study of T cells in Graves' hyperthyroidism and ophthalmopathy. In that study: In patients aged 18 to 65, hyperthyroidism was newly diagnosed, with duration under 2 months. Diagnosis rested on symptoms, serum thyroxine and TRAb, thyroid ultrasound, and orbital computed tomography.

Here the sequenced sample was peripheral blood mononuclear cells (PBMCs), taken at new diagnosis, from a patient treated with antithyroid drugs. This sequence joins TRBV10-3 and TRBJ1-2, with D unresolved. This receptor was taken from a woman between 25 and 40 years old with Graves disease. CDR3 sequence (DNA): TGTGCCATCGGAGGCAAGAACTATGGCTACACCTTC. This sequence encodes CAIGGKNYGYTF.